This T cell receptor (beta chain) came from a study of early T cells in non-severe SARS-CoV-2 infection. Study information: The authors sequenced bulk RNA from unsorted whole blood, leaving chains unpaired. Whole-study findings and limits: Comparison of clonotypes with VDJdb favored anti-spike CD8 responses while missing private and CD4 specificities.

Unique molecular identifiers were affixed to single, distinct cDNA molecules. TCRdb itself ran the 5' RACE reads through MiXCR, one entry per CDR3 protein. The repertoire consists of some 34,000 distinct CDR3 sequences, with approximately 7.1% occurring once and the leading ten covering about 13%. This clonotype has a count of ten or more. The antigen remains undetermined. Per the germline V gene, CDR1 is SQVTM and CDR2 is ANQGSEA. The V and J ends lost 2 bases and 2 bases respectively, with 7 bases between them. This CDR3 is 14 amino acids long. The receptor was derived from an adult who was a healthcare worker with PCR-confirmed SARS-CoV-2 infection or an uninfected control (not recorded which). V and J are TRBV29-1 and TRBJ2-6, with D hard to call. The material sequenced was whole blood, taken at baseline. DNA for the CDR3: TGCAGCGTTGAATTGGTCCCTGGGGCCAACGTCCTGACTTTC. Amino acid sequence: CSVELVPGANVLTF.